This T cell receptor beta chain was sequenced during a study of patients and donors after allogeneic stem cell transplantation. TCRdb reprocessed the RT-PCR reads with MiXCR, giving one entry per CDR3 protein. In the table there are 900,000 to 1,000,000 distinct CDR3 sequences, approximately 18% of which are singletons. The CDR3 spans 15 residues. V was pared by 5 bases and J by 5 bases, with 10 bases of the junction left unmatched. Looked up from germline, CDR1 is MDHEN and CDR2 is SYDVKM. In this sample, this clonotype turned up a few times. The TCR comes from a human donor who was either an allogeneic HSCT recipient or a stem cell or donor lymphocyte infusion donor (not recorded which). It is not recorded whose cells these are; they may come from a transplant donor. This chain joins TRBV28 and TRBJ2-5; 8 bases align to TRBD2. The sample was blood, either unsorted or a sorted T cell fraction (not recorded which). The CDR3 sequence: CASSPFAGGFETQYF. CDR3 DNA sequence: TGTGCCAGCAGTCCCTTTGCGGGAGGATTCGAGACCCAGTACTTC.